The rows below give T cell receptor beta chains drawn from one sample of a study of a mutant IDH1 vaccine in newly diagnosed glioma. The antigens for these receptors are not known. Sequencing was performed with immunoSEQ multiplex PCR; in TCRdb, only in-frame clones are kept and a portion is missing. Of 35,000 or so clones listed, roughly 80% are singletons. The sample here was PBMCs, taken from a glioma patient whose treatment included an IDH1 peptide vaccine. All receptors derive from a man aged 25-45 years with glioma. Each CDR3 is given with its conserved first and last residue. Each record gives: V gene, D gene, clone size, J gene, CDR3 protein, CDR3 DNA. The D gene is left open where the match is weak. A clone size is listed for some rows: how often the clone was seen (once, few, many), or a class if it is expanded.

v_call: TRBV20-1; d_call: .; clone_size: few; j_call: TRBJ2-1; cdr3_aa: CSASTSNEQFF; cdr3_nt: TGCAGTGCTTCGACTAGCAATGAGCAGTTCTTC
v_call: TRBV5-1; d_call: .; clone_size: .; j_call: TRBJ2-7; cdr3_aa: CASSLEHPYEQYF; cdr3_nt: TGCGCCAGCAGCTTGGAACACCCCTACGAGCAGTACTTC
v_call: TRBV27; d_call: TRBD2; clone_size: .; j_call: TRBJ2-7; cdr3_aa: CASRRVGTSGGEQYF; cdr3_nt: TGTGCCAGCAGGAGGGTGGGGACTAGCGGGGGCGAGCAGTACTTC
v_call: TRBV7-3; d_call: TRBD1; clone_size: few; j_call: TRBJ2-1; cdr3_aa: CASNLPGQGHNEQFF; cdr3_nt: TGTGCCAGCAACCTACCGGGACAGGGCCACAATGAGCAGTTCTTC
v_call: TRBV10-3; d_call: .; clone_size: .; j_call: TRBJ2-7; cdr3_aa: CAISRQGPVYEQYF; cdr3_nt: TGTGCCATCAGTCGGCAGGGTCCCGTCTACGAGCAGTACTTC
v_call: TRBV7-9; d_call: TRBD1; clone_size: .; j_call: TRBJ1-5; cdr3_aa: CASSARGQREDQPQHF; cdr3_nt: TGTGCCAGCAGCGCCCGGGGACAGAGAGAAGATCAGCCCCAGCATTTT
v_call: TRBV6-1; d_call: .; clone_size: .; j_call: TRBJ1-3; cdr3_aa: CASLAMDRSGNTIYF; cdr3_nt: TGTGCCAGCCTTGCCATGGACAGATCCGGAAACACCATATATTTT
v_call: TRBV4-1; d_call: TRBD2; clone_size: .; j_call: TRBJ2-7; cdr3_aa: CASSQDGGLTSGSFSYEQYF; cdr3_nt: TGCGCCAGCAGCCAAGATGGGGGCCTGACTAGCGGGAGCTTCTCCTACGAGCAGTACTTC
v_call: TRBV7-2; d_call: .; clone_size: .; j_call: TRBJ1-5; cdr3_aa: CASSTHRDQPQHF; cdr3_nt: TGTGCCAGCAGCACACACAGGGATCAGCCCCAGCATTTT
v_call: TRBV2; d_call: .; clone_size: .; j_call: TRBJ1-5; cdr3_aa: CASRWISNQPQHF; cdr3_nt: TGTGCCAGCAGATGGATTAGCAATCAGCCTCAGCATTTT
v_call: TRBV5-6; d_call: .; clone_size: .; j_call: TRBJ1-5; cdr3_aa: CASSQRTDLAGNQPQHF; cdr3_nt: TGTGCCAGCAGCCAACGGACGGACCTGGCGGGCAATCAGCCCCAGCATTTT
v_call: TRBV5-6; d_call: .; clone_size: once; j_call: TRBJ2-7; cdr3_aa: CASSPLTHSYEQYF; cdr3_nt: TGTGCCAGCAGCCCCCTGACCCACTCCTACGAGCAGTACTTC
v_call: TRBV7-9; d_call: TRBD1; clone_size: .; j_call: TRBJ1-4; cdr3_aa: CASSFDRAINEKLFF; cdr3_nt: TGTGCCAGCAGCTTCGACAGGGCAATTAATGAAAAACTGTTTTTT
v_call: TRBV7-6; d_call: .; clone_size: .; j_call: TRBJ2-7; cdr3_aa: CASREGTNSYEQYF; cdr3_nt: TGTGCCAGCAGAGAAGGTACAAACTCCTACGAGCAGTACTTC
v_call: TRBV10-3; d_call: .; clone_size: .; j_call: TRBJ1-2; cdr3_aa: CAISESVGSGYTF; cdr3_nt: TGTGCCATCAGTGAGTCGGTGGGTTCGGGCTACACCTTC
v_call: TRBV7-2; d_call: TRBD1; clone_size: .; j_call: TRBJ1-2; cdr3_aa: CASFGTGWAYTF; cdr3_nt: TGTGCCAGCTTTGGGACAGGGTGGGCCTACACCTTC
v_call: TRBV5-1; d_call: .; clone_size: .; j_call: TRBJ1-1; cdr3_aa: CASSLAGGVNTEAFF; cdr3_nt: TGCGCCAGCAGCTTGGCCGGGGGGGTAAACACTGAAGCTTTCTTT
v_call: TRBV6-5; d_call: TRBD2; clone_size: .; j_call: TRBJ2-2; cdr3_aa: CASSSAGGLTGELFF; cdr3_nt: TGTGCCAGCAGTTCAGCGGGAGGTCTCACCGGGGAGCTGTTTTTT
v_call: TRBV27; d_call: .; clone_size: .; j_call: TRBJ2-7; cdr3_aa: CASSLRGDEQYF; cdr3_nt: TGTGCCAGCAGTTTACGAGGGGACGAGCAGTACTTC
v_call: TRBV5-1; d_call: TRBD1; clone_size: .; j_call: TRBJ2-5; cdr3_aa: CASSLSRTGRGQETQYF; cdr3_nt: TGCGCCAGCAGCCTTTCAAGGACAGGTAGAGGGCAAGAGACCCAGTACTTC
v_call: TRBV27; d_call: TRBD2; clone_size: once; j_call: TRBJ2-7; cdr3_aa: CASSLRGRDYKQYF; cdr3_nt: TGTGCCAGCAGCCTAAGGGGCAGGGACTACAAGCAGTACTTC
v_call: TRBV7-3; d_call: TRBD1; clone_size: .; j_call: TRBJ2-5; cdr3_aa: CASSLEQGETQYF; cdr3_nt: TGTGCCAGCAGCTTAGAACAGGGGGAGACCCAGTACTTC
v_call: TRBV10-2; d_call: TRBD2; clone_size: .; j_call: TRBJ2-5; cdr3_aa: CASSVGGETQYF; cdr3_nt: TGCGCCAGCAGTGTGGGAGGGGAGACCCAGTACTTC
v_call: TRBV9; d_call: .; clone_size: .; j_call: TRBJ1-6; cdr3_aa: CASSETTGLTYSPLHF; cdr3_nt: TGTGCCAGCAGCGAAACCACGGGCCTCACATATTCACCCCTCCACTTT
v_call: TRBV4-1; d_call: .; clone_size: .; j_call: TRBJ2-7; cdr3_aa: CASSLGAGTYEQYF; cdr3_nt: TGCGCCAGCAGCCTGGGGGCAGGGACCTACGAGCAGTACTTC
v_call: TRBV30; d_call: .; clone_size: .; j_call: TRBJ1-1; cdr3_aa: CAWSVYTGNTEAFF; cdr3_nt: TGTGCCTGGAGTGTTTATACAGGGAACACTGAAGCTTTCTTT
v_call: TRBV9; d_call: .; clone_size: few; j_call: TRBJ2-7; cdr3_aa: CASSVGASNSYEQYF; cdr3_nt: TGTGCCAGCAGCGTAGGGGCCTCCAACTCCTACGAGCAGTACTTC
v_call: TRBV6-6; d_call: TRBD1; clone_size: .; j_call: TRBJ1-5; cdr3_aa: CASNDRGIQPQHF; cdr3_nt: TGTGCCAGCAACGACAGGGGAATTCAGCCCCAGCATTTT
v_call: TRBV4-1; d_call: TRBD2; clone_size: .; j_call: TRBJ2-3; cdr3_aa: CASSDLAGGTDTQYF; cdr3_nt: TGCGCCAGCAGCGACCTAGCGGGGGGCACAGATACGCAGTATTTT
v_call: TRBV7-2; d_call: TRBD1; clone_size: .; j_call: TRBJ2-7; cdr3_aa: CASTTTGARGSEQYF; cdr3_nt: TGTGCCAGCACTACCACAGGGGCGCGTGGATCCGAGCAGTACTTC
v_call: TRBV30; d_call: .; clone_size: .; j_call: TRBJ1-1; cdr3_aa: CAWIDTLNTEAFF; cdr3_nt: TGTGCCTGGATCGACACCCTGAACACTGAAGCTTTCTTT
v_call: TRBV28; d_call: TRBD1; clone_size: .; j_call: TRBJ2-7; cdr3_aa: CAIGNRGYEQYF; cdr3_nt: TGTGCCATCGGCAACAGGGGATACGAGCAGTACTTC
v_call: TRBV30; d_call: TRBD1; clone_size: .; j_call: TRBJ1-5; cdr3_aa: CAWSTRGPRNQPQHF; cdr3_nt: TGTGCCTGGAGTACCAGGGGGCCTCGCAATCAGCCCCAGCATTTT
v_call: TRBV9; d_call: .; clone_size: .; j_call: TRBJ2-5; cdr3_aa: CASSVRGEPGETQYF; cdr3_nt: TGTGCCAGCAGCGTAAGAGGAGAGCCCGGAGAGACCCAGTACTTC
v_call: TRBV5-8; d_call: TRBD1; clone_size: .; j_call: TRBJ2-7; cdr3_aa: CASSLAPSGTGAYEQYF; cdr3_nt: TGTGCCAGCAGCTTGGCCCCATCCGGGACAGGGGCCTACGAGCAGTACTTC
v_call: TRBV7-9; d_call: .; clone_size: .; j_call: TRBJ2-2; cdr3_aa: CASSLGRWGANTGELFF; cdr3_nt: TGTGCCAGCAGCTTAGGTCGGTGGGGCGCGAACACCGGGGAGCTGTTTTTT
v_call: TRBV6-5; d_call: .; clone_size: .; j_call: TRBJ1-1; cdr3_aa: CASRVGGGNTEAFF; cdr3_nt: TGTGCCAGCCGAGTCGGGGGAGGAAACACTGAAGCTTTCTTT
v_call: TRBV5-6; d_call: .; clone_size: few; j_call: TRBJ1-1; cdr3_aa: CASSHLRPDEAFF; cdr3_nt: TGTGCCAGCAGTCATCTTAGGCCCGACGAAGCTTTCTTT
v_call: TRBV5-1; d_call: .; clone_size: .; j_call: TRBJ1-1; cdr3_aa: CASGNVGNTEAFF; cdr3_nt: TGCGCCAGCGGGAACGTGGGGAACACTGAAGCTTTCTTT
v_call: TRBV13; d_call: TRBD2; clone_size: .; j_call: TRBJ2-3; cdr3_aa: CASTSRGAGRGTDTQYF; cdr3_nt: TGTGCCAGCACCTCACGCGGGGCAGGGCGGGGGACAGATACGCAGTATTTT
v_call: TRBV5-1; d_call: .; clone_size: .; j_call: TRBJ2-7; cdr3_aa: CASSPGRTPSSYEQYF; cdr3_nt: TGCGCCAGCAGCCCCGGTCGGACACCGAGCTCCTACGAGCAGTACTTC
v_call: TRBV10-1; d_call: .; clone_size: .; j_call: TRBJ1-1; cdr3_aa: CASSPVVNTEAFF; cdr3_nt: TGCGCCAGCAGTCCAGTAGTGAACACTGAAGCTTTCTTT
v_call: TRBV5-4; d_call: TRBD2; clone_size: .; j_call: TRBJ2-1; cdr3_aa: CASSFGTSVIEEQFF; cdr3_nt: TGTGCCAGCAGCTTCGGGACTAGCGTCATCGAAGAGCAGTTCTTC
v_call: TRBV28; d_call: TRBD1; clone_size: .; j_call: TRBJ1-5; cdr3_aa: CASSPQGAQPQHF; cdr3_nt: TGTGCCAGCAGTCCACAGGGGGCTCAGCCCCAGCATTTT
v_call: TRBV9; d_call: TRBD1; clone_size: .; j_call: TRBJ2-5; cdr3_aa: CASSVSPGQGETQYF; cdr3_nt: TGTGCCAGCAGCGTTTCTCCGGGACAGGGGGAGACCCAGTACTTC
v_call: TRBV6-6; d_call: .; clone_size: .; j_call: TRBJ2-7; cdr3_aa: CASSYSQEPSSYEQYF; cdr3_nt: TGTGCCAGCAGTTACTCCCAGGAGCCGAGCTCCTACGAGCAGTACTTC
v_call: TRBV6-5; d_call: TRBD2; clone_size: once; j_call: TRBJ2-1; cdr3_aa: CASSQTSGMVNEQFF; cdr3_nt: TGTGCCAGCAGCCAGACTAGCGGGATGGTTAATGAGCAGTTCTTC
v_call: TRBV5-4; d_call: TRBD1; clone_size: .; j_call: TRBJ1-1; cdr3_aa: CATGQGGYGTEAFF; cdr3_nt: TGTGCCACCGGACAGGGGGGGTATGGGACTGAAGCTTTCTTT